This TCR beta chain was recovered during a study of cytomegalovirus exposure and HLA in healthy donors. Overall study results and limits: With later analysis, a missense DCLRE1C variant became linked to TCR beta V- and J-gene trimming.

Germline CDR1 LNHDA, CDR2 SQIVND (reference sequence). Unmatched junction bases numbered 11, after V lost 9 bases and J lost 0 bases. CDR3 size: 15 residues. The PCR had 60 Vbeta and 13 Jbeta primers. Assay used: immunoSEQ multiplex PCR; TCRdb lists only in-frame clones, some missing. The data hold 150,000 to 250,000 clones, with roughly 80% observed a single time. This clone came up a few times. Its antigen is as yet unknown. The specimen was PBMCs. The chain carries TRBV19 and TRBJ2-7, with TRBD1 identical over 7 bases. The TCR originated in a woman between 45 and 60 years old in good health and CMV-seropositive. The CDR3 loop is CASSSGTASSYEQYF. CDR3 DNA: TGTGCCAGCTCTTCCGGGACAGCTAGCTCCTACGAGCAGTACTTC.